This T cell receptor beta chain emerged from a study of T cells in Graves' hyperthyroidism and ophthalmopathy (dated by TCRdb to between 2018 and 2021). Study-level background: Peripheral blood was collected at initial diagnosis, before any treatment. To identify distinguishing TCR V-J signatures, a discovery cohort of about 100 patients was used, comprising some 43 with Graves' ophthalmopathy and 57 with stable Graves' hyperthyroidism. Prospective prediction of ophthalmopathy was tested in an independent validation cohort of about 19 hyperthyroidism patients and 15 to 17 patients who later progressed to ophthalmopathy. The 75 to 100 discovery patients were randomly divided into training and test sets at a 7:3 ratio. The study also compared thyroid tissue and blood T-cell repertoires from about 6 Graves' hyperthyroidism patients. After blood sampling, hyperthyroidism patients were treated with methimazole at a starting dose of 30 mg daily, and ophthalmopathy patients were treated with high-dose intravenous methylprednisolone. The paper reports TCR Vbeta CDR3 sequencing of more than 120 peripheral blood samples: around 41 ophthalmopathy, around 80 hyperthyroidism and 17 progressor patients.

CDR1 and CDR2 are read off the germline V gene as SGHAT and FQNNGV. V loses 0 bases, J loses 15 bases, and the germline ends lie 18 bases apart. The CDR3 runs 15 residues from the cysteine to the phenylalanine. The kept DNA is CDR3 alone, 45 bases in frame from the first base. Stable Graves' hyperthyroidism was defined as no progression to ophthalmopathy during 18 months of follow-up. Hyperthyroidism patients were newly diagnosed, had a disease duration of under 2 months, and were aged 18 to 65 years. The study excluded patients with uncontrolled infections, other autoimmune diseases, pregnancy or lactation. Diagnoses were established on the basis of clinical symptoms, serum thyroxine and TRAb, thyroid ultrasound, and orbital computed tomography. PBMCs were separated from roughly 10 ml of fresh peripheral blood using Ficoll-Paque density gradient centrifugation. Total RNA was extracted using Trizol reagent, and RNA quality was assessed on an Agilent 2100 Bioanalyzer.

Remarks on this clonotype: This clone's antigen is unknown. A much larger clonotype is one base distant, so this may be a read error.

The research as a whole found: Ophthalmopathy was separated from stable hyperthyroidism by a 13 V-J signature model, with approximately 89% sensitivity and roughly 81% specificity obtained in cross-validation and 80%/75% obtained in testing. Blood samples also contained most of the expanded thyroid clonotypes (frequency above 0.001), which suggests that blood repertoires may reflect thyroid immune responses. In validation, the model predicted progression to ophthalmopathy a median of roughly 6.2 months before onset, with 70% to 71% sensitivity and roughly 72% specificity. No statistical method was used to fix the sample size in advance, and group allocation was not hidden from the investigators.

TCR beta CDR3 regions were amplified from RNA transcripts. The TCR CDR3 was subjected to a first round of RT-PCR using the HTBI primer set and the Qiagen OneStep RT-PCR kit. Libraries were constructed in a second round of multiplex PCR, after which size selection and purification were carried out. Libraries were sequenced paired-end with 100 bp reads on an Illumina HiSeq2000. The authors' pipeline ran thus. SOAPnuke was used to process the raw data, throwing out any read that contained adapters or uncalled bases, had a mean Phred below 15, or lacked an exact constant-primer or identifier match. COPE v1.2.5 was used to merge the high-quality paired reads, and each unique nucleotide sequence was defined as a clonotype. MiTCR v1.1 was used to align clonotypes to the IMGT TRBV, TRBD and TRBJ reference segments. The analysis was restricted to V-J combinations with a frequency above 0.0001, which together covered about 99% of the repertoires. A TCS score was defined as the ratio between F50 (clonal expansion) and ExV (chaos), using BLOSUM62-based TCRdist between CDR3 peptides within each V-J. Welch's t-statistics and random forest reduced fewer than 550 V-J features to about 13, which were used in a naive Bayes classifier (R e1071). The Morisita-Horn index was used to measure how similar the thyroid and blood repertoires were. Starting from the raw public reads, TCRdb applied fastp trimming at Q25, assembled clones with MiXCR and retained in-frame beta chains. For every CDR3 protein sequence, its rows merge into one entry that carries the most common genes and DNA. The V and J calls, along with clone size, are taken from TCRdb and not from the paper's own processing. The sample table records hundreds of thousands of distinct CDR3 sequences; just over 35% of these occur just once. Of the sample, roughly 30% falls within the top ten clones.

Sequenced: blood. The V and J segments used are TRBV11-2 and TRBJ2-6; TRBD1 is perhaps the D gene, given 5 matching bases. This sequence was found in a woman aged 35 to 49 with Graves' hyperthyroidism. The base sequence is TGTGCCAGCAGCTTAGAATCTCAGGGCTTAGGCGCCCTGACTTTC. Its amino acids are CASSLESQGLGALTF.